This TCR beta chain came from a study of post-analysis software for immune sequencing data (dated by TCRdb to 2015 to 2017). About the full investigation: The recorded disease courses included relapsing-remitting, secondary progressive and progressive-relapsing multiple sclerosis, and some patients had no subtype annotation. The patient repertoires were set against around eleven previously published healthy control repertoires from donors whose ages ranged from about 6 to 25 years. A subset of samples was prepared in parallel using single-end sample barcoding, then pooled and co-amplified after Illumina adapter ligation. Here is what the overall study found, with its caveats: Compared with controls, multiple sclerosis patients had significantly lower normalized Chao1 diversity, a finding suggesting substantial peripheral T-cell clonal expansion. Direct clustering with F measure showed strong co-clustering of samples prepared in the same batch, prompting a batch-effect correction. Roughly 5 TRBV segments, including TRBV5-6, TRBV5-1 and TRBV20-1, were significantly more frequent in patients than controls. The multiple sclerosis patient group was slightly younger than the control group.

The CDR3, cysteine through phenylalanine, is 15 amino acids long. Only the CDR3 DNA stays, 45 bases, in frame from base 1. V is pruned by 6 bases and J by 10 bases, leaving 16 bases of the junction without a gene match. The germline V gene (reference sequence) sets CDR1 to DFQATT and CDR2 to SNEGSKA. This clonotype was recorded a few times. There is no known antigen for this receptor. Base qualities were left out, and no much larger clone turns up one base away. To demonstrate the VDJtools post-analysis software, TCR beta repertoires were profiled from the peripheral blood of more than ten young patients with multiple sclerosis. The multiple sclerosis patients were children and adolescents between roughly 6 and 16 years of age. The library was produced with PCR. The run used an Illumina HiSeq 2500. To reduce PCR and sequencing biases, unique molecular identifiers were built into the TCR beta cDNA libraries. Per 1 to 10 million input T cells, approximately 500,000 cDNA molecules were obtained, such that each molecule approximated one T cell. The patient libraries were prepared and sequenced with the same protocol used for the earlier healthy control dataset. Samples belonging to the same batch were prepared together, multiplexed and sequenced on a shared HiSeq lane. Per the source publication's procedure: Raw barcoded reads were processed with MIGEC, discarding single-read molecular identifier groups before consensus assembly and CDR3 extraction. VDJtools was used for post-analysis of the clonotype tables, with diversity normalized by down-sampling every dataset to the smallest sample size. To correct batch-related cross-sample contamination, repertoire overlap clustering matched CDR3 amino acid sequences but not nucleotide sequences. TCRdb reprocessing: public reads trimmed at Q25 with fastp, clones called with MiXCR, in-frame beta chains kept. Rows are combined by CDR3 protein, so each entry shows the most common genes and DNA. The V and J calls follow TCRdb's processing rather than the paper's. Here the sample has more than 450,000 distinct CDR3 sequences; roughly 46% occur a single time. Clones ranked in the top ten supply 1.5% to 2% of the sample.

The specimen was blood. The clonotype was recovered from a girl aged 10-17 years with multiple sclerosis. The chain joins TRBV20-1 to TRBJ2-1, with 9 junctional bases fitting TRBD1. At the DNA level, the sequence is TGCAGTGCACACCCCGGGGACAGGGAGTCAGGGGAGCAGTTCTTC. Its translation reads: CSAHPGDRESGEQFF.